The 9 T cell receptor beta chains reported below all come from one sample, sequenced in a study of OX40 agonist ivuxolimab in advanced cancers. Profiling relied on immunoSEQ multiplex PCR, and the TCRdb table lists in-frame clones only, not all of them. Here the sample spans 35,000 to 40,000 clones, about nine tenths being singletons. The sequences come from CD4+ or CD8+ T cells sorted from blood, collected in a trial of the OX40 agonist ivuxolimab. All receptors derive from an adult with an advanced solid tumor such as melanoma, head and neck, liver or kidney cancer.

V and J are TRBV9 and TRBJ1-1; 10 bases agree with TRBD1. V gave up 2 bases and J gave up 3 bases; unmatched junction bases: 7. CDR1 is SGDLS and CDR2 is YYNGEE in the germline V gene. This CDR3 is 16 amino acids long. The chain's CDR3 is CASSVRGTGVHTEAFF. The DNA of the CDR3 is TGTGCCAGCAGCGTCCGAGGGACAGGGGTCCACACTGAAGCTTTCTTT.

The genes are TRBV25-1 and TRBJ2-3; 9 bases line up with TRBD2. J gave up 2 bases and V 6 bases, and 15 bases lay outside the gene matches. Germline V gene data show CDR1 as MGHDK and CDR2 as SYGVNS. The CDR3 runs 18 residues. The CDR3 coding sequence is TGTGCCAGCAGCCCTACCACAGCGGGGGGTCTTGTCACAGATACGCAGTATTTT. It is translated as CASSPTTAGGLVTDTQYF.

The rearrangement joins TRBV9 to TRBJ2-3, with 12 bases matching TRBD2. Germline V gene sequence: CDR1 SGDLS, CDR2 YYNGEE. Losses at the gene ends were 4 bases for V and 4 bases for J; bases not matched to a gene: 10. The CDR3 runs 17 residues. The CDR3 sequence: CASSPRSSGGASDTQYF. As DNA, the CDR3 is TGTGCCAGCAGCCCTCGGTCTAGCGGGGGGGCCTCAGATACGCAGTATTTT. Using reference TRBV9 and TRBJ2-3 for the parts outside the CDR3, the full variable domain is DSGVTQTPKHLITATGQRVTLRCSPRSGDLSVYWYQQSLDQGLQFLIQYYNGEERAKGNILERFSAQQFPDLHSELNLSSLELGDSALYFCASSPRSSGGASDTQYFGPGTRLTVL.

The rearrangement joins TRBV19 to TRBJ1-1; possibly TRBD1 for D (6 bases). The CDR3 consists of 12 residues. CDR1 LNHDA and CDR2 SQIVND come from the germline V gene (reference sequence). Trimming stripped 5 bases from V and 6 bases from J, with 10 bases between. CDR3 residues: CASSRRGSEAFF. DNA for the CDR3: TGTGCCAGTAGTCGCAGGGGCTCTGAAGCTTTCTTT.

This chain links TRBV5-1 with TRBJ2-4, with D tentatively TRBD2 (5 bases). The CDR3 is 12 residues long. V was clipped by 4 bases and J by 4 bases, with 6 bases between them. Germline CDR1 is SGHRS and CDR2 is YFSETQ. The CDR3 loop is CASSREKNIQYF. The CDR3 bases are TGCGCCAGCAGCAGGGAGAAAAACATTCAGTACTTC.

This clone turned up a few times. CDR3 loop: CASMGNMNTEAFF. CDR3 sequence (DNA): TGTGCCAGTATGGGGAACATGAACACTGAAGCTTTCTTT. This chain links TRBV6-1 with TRBJ1-1; no definite D call. The CDR3 extends over 13 amino acids. V was clipped by 9 bases and J by 0 bases, with 11 bases between them. In germline, CDR1 is MNHNS, CDR2 SASEGT.

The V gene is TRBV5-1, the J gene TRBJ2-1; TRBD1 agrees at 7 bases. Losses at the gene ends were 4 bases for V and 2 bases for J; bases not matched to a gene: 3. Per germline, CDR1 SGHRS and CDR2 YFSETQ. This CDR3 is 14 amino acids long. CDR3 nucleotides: TGCGCCAGCAGCATGACAGGGACCTACAATGAGCAGTTCTTC. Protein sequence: CASSMTGTYNEQFF.

CDR3 DNA: TGTGCCAGCAGCTTATGGGGTAGCGGGAGTGATGAGCAGTTCTTC. Protein sequence: CASSLWGSGSDEQFF. This sequence joins TRBV5-8 and TRBJ2-1; 9 nucleotides line up with TRBD2. CDR1 is SGHTS and CDR2 is YDEGEE in the germline V gene. The CDR3 is 15 residues long. With 2 bases clipped from V and 8 bases from J, the junction kept 8 bases outside the gene matches.

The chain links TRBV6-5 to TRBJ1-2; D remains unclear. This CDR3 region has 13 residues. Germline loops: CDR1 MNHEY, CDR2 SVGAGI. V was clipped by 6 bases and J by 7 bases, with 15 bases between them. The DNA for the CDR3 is TGTGCCAGCAGGGTCGGCTGGTCTGGTGGCTACACCTTC. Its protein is CASRVGWSGGYTF.